Below, 22 T cell receptor beta chains from the same sample are listed, as sequenced in a study of blood T cell repertoires in COVID-19. Profiling relied on immunoSEQ multiplex PCR, and the TCRdb table lists in-frame clones only, not all of them. The sample has roughly 380,000 clones, roughly 80% seen once; the top ten hold roughly 1.1%. Material for sequencing was peripheral blood. Receptors originate from a human donor with acute or convalescent COVID-19. The donor label of this sample is uncertain.

The V gene is TRBV5-6, the J gene TRBJ1-2; weak D call: TRBD1 (6 bases). The CDR3 contains 17 residues. The V end was cut by 2 bases, the J end by 5 bases, with 22 bases between. Germline V gene lookup returns CDR1 SGHDT and CDR2 YYEEEE. For the CDR3, the DNA is TGTGCCAGCAGCTTTACGGGAGGTCAGGGGTTGAGGTATGGCTACACCTTC. Its protein is CASSFTGGQGLRYGYTF.

The chain recombines TRBV19 with TRBJ2-7; D not certain. Deletions cut 1 base from V and 0 bases from J, with 10 bases between. Germline lookup yields CDR1 LNHDA and CDR2 SQIVND (reference sequence). This CDR3 region has 15 residues. CDR3: CASSIVGDTSYEQYF. The CDR3 coding sequence is TGTGCCAGTAGTATAGTCGGCGACACCTCCTACGAGCAGTACTTC.

V and J are TRBV27 and TRBJ1-6; D unresolved. The CDR3 runs to 15 residues. Germline V gives CDR1 MNHEY, CDR2 SMNVEV (reference sequence). The V end lost 3 bases, the J end lost 1 base, and 7 bases lay between the germline ends. CDR3 residues: CASSFPGSYNSPLHF. CDR3 nucleotides: TGTGCCAGCAGTTTTCCCGGGTCCTATAATTCACCCCTCCACTTT.

The V gene is TRBV30, the J gene TRBJ2-1; 14 nucleotides agree with TRBD2. V dropped 3 bases and J dropped 8; count of bases not matched to a gene: 3. The CDR3 is 14 amino acids. Per the germline V gene, CDR1 is GTSNPN and CDR2 is SVGIG (reference sequence). The CDR3 loop is CAWSGLAGGHEQFF. DNA for the CDR3: TGTGCCTGGAGCGGACTAGCGGGGGGCCATGAGCAGTTCTTC.

This clone was recorded once. V gene TRBV30 combines with J gene TRBJ1-2, with 8 bases matching TRBD1. This CDR3 is 14 amino acids long. V trimming: 3 bases; J trimming: 1 base; junction bases outside the gene matches: 4. Per the germline V gene, CDR1 is GTSNPN and CDR2 is SVGIG (reference sequence). CDR3 region: CAWSQGQVNYGYTF. The CDR3 coding sequence is TGTGCCTGGAGCCAGGGACAGGTTAACTATGGCTACACCTTC.

In this sample, this clone turned up once. This rearrangement joins TRBV13 to TRBJ1-4; tentatively, D is TRBD1 (6 bases). There are 14 residues in the CDR3. Germline lookup yields CDR1 PRHDT and CDR2 FYEKMQ (reference sequence). Between the trimmed V and J ends, which lost 2 bases and 6 bases, there was a span of 10 bases. The CDR3 loop is CASSLRGGHEKLFF. In DNA form, the CDR3 reads TGTGCCAGCAGCTTAAGGGGGGGTCATGAAAAACTGTTTTTT. Combining the CDR3 with reference TRBV13 and TRBJ1-4 gives the whole variable domain AAGVIQSPRHLIKEKRETATLKCYPIPRHDTVYWYQQGPGQDPQFLISFYEKMQSDKGSIPDRFSAQQFSDYHSELNMSSLELGDSALYFCASSLRGGHEKLFFGSGTQLSVL.

This clone has only a few counts. Other DNA sequences of this sample code for an identical CDR3. The chain links TRBV5-8 to TRBJ2-1; 8 bases align to TRBD2. J gave up 4 bases and V 0 bases, and 3 bases lay outside the gene matches. The CDR3 sequence is 15 residues long. The germline CDR1 and CDR2 sequences are SGHTS and YDEGEE. The CDR3 coding sequence is TGTGCCAGCAGCTTGGGGCTAGCGGGTTACAATGAGCAGTTCTTC. Translation gives CASSLGLAGYNEQFF.

This clone has only one observation. The V and J genes are TRBV6-5 and TRBJ2-3, with 9 bases identical to TRBD2. Germline CDR1 and CDR2: MNHEY and SVGAGI. V shed 2 bases and J 5 bases; nucleotides not matched to a gene: 2. CDR3 length: 14 amino acids. In nucleotides, the CDR3 is TGTGCCAGCAGTTACGCACTAGCGGGAGATACGCAGTATTTT. It specifies CASSYALAGDTQYF.

Comment on this clone: The sample holds other DNA sequences that translate to the same CDR3. The rearrangement joins TRBV7-2 to TRBJ2-5; possibly TRBD1 for D (6 bases). Germline CDR1 is SGHTA and CDR2 is FQGNSA. Trimming took off 0 bases at V and 1 base at J, with 6 bases between the two ends. The CDR3 loop spans 14 amino acids. The CDR3 here is CASSLAGAQETQYF. The CDR3 nucleotides are TGTGCCAGCAGCTTAGCGGGGGCCCAAGAGACCCAGTACTTC.

The chain joins TRBV28 to TRBJ2-5; D remains ambiguous. From germline, CDR1 is MDHEN and CDR2 SYDVKM. Deletions cut 4 bases from V and 5 bases from J, with 17 bases between. This CDR3 spans 15 amino acids. The CDR3 sequence: CASSSTRLSVETQYF. In DNA form, the CDR3 reads TGTGCCAGCAGTTCCACACGACTGAGCGTTGAGACCCAGTACTTC.

As DNA, the CDR3 is TGTGCTAGTGGTTATCTCGGGGTTACTGAAGCTTTCTTT. It is translated as CASGYLGVTEAFF. V gene TRBV12-5 combines with J gene TRBJ1-1; D not resolved. The CDR3 is 13 residues long. V lost 4 bases and J 5 bases, leaving 11 bases between the germline ends. Per germline, CDR1 LGHNT and CDR2 FRNRAP.

This chain connects TRBV18 to TRBJ2-7; 7 bases align to TRBD2. The CDR3 is made up of 14 amino acids. Germline V CDR1 and CDR2: KGHSH, LQKENI. Unmatched junction bases numbered 5, after V lost 6 bases and J lost 0 bases. The chain's CDR3 is CASSLGTTSYEQYF. In nucleotides, the CDR3 is TGTGCCAGCTCCCTAGGGACTACCTCCTACGAGCAGTACTTC.

The rearrangement links TRBV5-8 to TRBJ1-4; TRBD1 agrees at 8 bases. V was pared by 7 bases and J by 8 bases, with 10 bases of the junction left unmatched. In germline, CDR1 is SGHTS, CDR2 YDEGEE. CDR3 size: 14 residues. The CDR3 here is CASHPRTGYEKLFF. In DNA form, the CDR3 reads TGTGCCAGCCACCCTCGGACAGGGTACGAAAAACTGTTTTTT.

This chain links TRBV9 with TRBJ2-7, with a possible D match to TRBD2 (7 bases). The CDR3 length is 15 residues. V lost 3 bases, J lost 5 bases, and 18 bases lay in between. Germline V lookup: CDR1 SGDLS, CDR2 YYNGEE. The CDR3 protein is CASSAGGTREHEQYF. In DNA form, the CDR3 reads TGTGCCAGCAGCGCCGGGGGGACAAGGGAGCACGAGCAGTACTTC.

The chain joins TRBV25-1 to TRBJ2-3, with D perhaps matching TRBD2 (6 bases). In germline, CDR1 is MGHDK, CDR2 SYGVNS. V lost 8 bases, J lost 6 bases, and 12 bases lay in between. This CDR3 has 12 amino acids. The CDR3 nucleotides are TGTGCCAGCCGGGGCGGGACGGATACGCAGTATTTT. Its protein is CASRGGTDTQYF.

The J gene is TRBJ2-1, the V gene TRBV21-1; the D call of TRBD2 is as the table states it, not checked on the DNA. TRBV21-1 is noted as a pseudogene. The CDR3 covers 15 residues. The CDR3 is CASSPRGTSLGEQFF. The CDR3, as DNA: TGTGCCAGCAGCCCCCGGGGGACTAGCTTGGGTGAGCAGTTCTTC.

This clone was picked up one time. The gene calls are TRBV2 and TRBJ1-5; 7 nucleotides align to TRBD1. Germline CDR1 and CDR2: SNHLY and FYNNEI. The CDR3 is 13 residues long. The V gene end was trimmed by 10 bases and the J gene end by 4 bases; junction bases not matched to a gene: 7. The CDR3 DNA follows: TGTGCCACAAGGGGACAGCCGAATCAGCCCCAGCATTTT. It specifies CATRGQPNQPQHF. The whole variable domain, remainder taken from reference TRBV2 and TRBJ1-5, is EPEVTQTPSHQVTQMGQEVILRCVPISNHLYFYWYRQILGQKVEFLVSFYNNEISEKSEIFDDQFSVERPDGSNFTLKIRSTKLEDSAMYFCATRGQPNQPQHFGDGTRLSIL.

The V and J genes are TRBV5-1 and TRBJ2-5, with 9 bases lining up with TRBD1. CDR1 is SGHRS, CDR2 YFSETQ, per germline. V shed 5 bases and J 3 bases; nucleotides not matched to a gene: 2. CDR3 length: 13 residues. CDR3 nucleotide sequence: TGCGCCAGCAGGGGGACAGGGAAAGAGACCCAGTACTTC. This translates into CASRGTGKETQYF.

This sequence joins TRBV4-2 and TRBJ2-5, with 9 positions matching TRBD2. The germline gives CDR1 LGHNA, CDR2 YNFKEQ. There are 16 residues in the CDR3. Trimming took 0 bases from V and 6 from J; bases not matched to a gene: 8. The CDR3: CASSQDWGLAVQTQYF. CDR3 nucleotides: TGTGCCAGCAGCCAAGATTGGGGACTAGCAGTACAGACCCAGTACTTC.

The CDR3 sequence: CASSPYPGTPTTRNEQFF. For the CDR3, the DNA is TGTGCCAGCAGCCCTTATCCCGGGACACCAACTACTAGAAATGAGCAGTTCTTC. The genes are TRBV3-1 (or the pseudogene TRBV3-2) and TRBJ2-1, with D maybe TRBD1 (6 bases). The CDR3 runs to 18 residues. V lost 4 bases to trimming and J lost 7 bases, with 26 bases between them. Germline V CDR1 and CDR2: LGHDT, YNNKEL (reference sequence).

The genes are TRBV5-1 and TRBJ2-6, with a possible D match to TRBD2 (6 bases). CDR1 is SGHRS and CDR2 is YFSETQ in the germline V gene. V lost 0 bases and J lost 2, with 12 bases in between. The CDR3 contains 17 residues. The CDR3 sequence: CASSLVAVGAGANVLTF. The DNA for the CDR3 is TGCGCCAGCAGCTTGGTAGCGGTAGGGGCTGGGGCCAACGTCCTGACTTTC. Drawing the rest from reference TRBV5-1 and TRBJ2-6, the complete variable domain is KAGVTQTPRYLIKTRGQQVTLSCSPISGHRSVSWYQQTPGQGLQFLFEYFSETQRNKGNFPGRFSGRQFSNSRSEMNVSTLELGDSALYLCASSLVAVGAGANVLTFGAGSRLTVL.

In nucleotides, the CDR3 is TGTGCCAGCATCCAGTTCGGACAGTCAAACACTGAAGCTTTCTTT. This sequence encodes CASIQFGQSNTEAFF. The chain has TRBV2 and TRBJ1-1, with a tentative D call TRBD1 (6 bases). The V end was cut by 7 bases, the J end by 2 bases, with 17 bases between. The CDR3 totals 15 residues. The germline gives CDR1 SNHLY, CDR2 FYNNEI.